Listed below are T cell receptor beta chains from one sample, sequenced in a study of cytomegalovirus exposure and HLA in healthy donors. Profiled with immunoSEQ multiplex PCR; TCRdb holds only in-frame clones, not every one. Its table records about 200,000 clones. Sequences were obtained from PBMCs. The receptors shown here come from a man under 40 in good health and CMV-seronegative. The CDR3 runs from the conserved cysteine through the conserved F or W. A D gene is named only where the DNA matches it firmly.

d_gene: .; v_gene: TRBV7-6; j_gene: TRBJ2-3; CDR3nt: TGTGCCAGCAGCCTTAGCGGAGTGAGCACAGATACGCAGTATTTT; CDR3aa: CASSLSGVSTDTQYF
d_gene: TRBD1; v_gene: TRBV23-1; j_gene: TRBJ2-7; CDR3nt: TGCGCCAGCAGTCCCGGGACAGGGGAATACGAGCAGTACTTC; CDR3aa: CASSPGTGEYEQYF
d_gene: .; v_gene: TRBV7-2; j_gene: TRBJ1-2; CDR3nt: TGTGCCAGCAGCTTAGACTACCTGACCCTGGGCTACACCTTC; CDR3aa: CASSLDYLTLGYTF
d_gene: TRBD1; v_gene: TRBV9; j_gene: TRBJ1-4; CDR3nt: TGTGCCAGCAGCTTTCAGGGGGCGGCTAATGAAAAACTGTTTTTT; CDR3aa: CASSFQGAANEKLFF
d_gene: .; v_gene: TRBV30; j_gene: TRBJ2-1; CDR3nt: TGTGCCTGGCAGGGGTACAATGAGCAGTTCTTC; CDR3aa: CAWQGYNEQFF
d_gene: TRBD2; v_gene: TRBV11-2; j_gene: TRBJ2-1; CDR3nt: TGTGCCAGCAGCTTTGGTAGCGGGCACTACAATGAGCAGTTCTTC; CDR3aa: CASSFGSGHYNEQFF
d_gene: TRBD1; v_gene: TRBV7-8; j_gene: TRBJ2-7; CDR3nt: TGTGCCAGCAGCTTGGGACAGGGAGCCTACGAGCAGTACTTC; CDR3aa: CASSLGQGAYEQYF
d_gene: .; v_gene: TRBV5-8; j_gene: TRBJ1-5; CDR3nt: TGTGCCAGCAGCCCAGGGTTTGTGGACAATCAGCCCCAGCATTTT; CDR3aa: CASSPGFVDNQPQHF
d_gene: .; v_gene: TRBV19; j_gene: TRBJ2-1; CDR3nt: TGTGCCAGTAGTACGACAGGACCCTACAATGAGCAGTTCTTC; CDR3aa: CASSTTGPYNEQFF
d_gene: TRBD1; v_gene: TRBV30; j_gene: TRBJ1-5; CDR3nt: TGTGCCTGGAGTGACGGACAGGGTTTAATGGGACCCCAGCATTTT; CDR3aa: CAWSDGQGLMGPQHF
d_gene: TRBD1; v_gene: TRBV18; j_gene: TRBJ1-2; CDR3nt: TGTGCCAGCTCACCTGGGACAGGGTTAAACTATGGCTACACCTTC; CDR3aa: CASSPGTGLNYGYTF
d_gene: .; v_gene: TRBV5-4; j_gene: TRBJ2-5; CDR3nt: TGTGCCAGCAGCTGGGCTGGGGAGCAGTACTTC; CDR3aa: CASSWAGEQYF
d_gene: .; v_gene: TRBV27; j_gene: TRBJ1-2; CDR3nt: TGTGCCAGCGGCGCGCACGGGAGCTATGGCTACACCTTC; CDR3aa: CASGAHGSYGYTF
d_gene: .; v_gene: TRBV5-1; j_gene: TRBJ2-3; CDR3nt: TGCGCCAGCAGCTTGGGTGCGACTGCCGCAGATACGCAGTATTTT; CDR3aa: CASSLGATAADTQYF
d_gene: .; v_gene: TRBV4-2; j_gene: TRBJ2-3; CDR3nt: TGTGCCAGCAGCCAAGACGGGCAGGGCCGCACAGATACGCAGTATTTT; CDR3aa: CASSQDGQGRTDTQYF
d_gene: TRBD1; v_gene: TRBV25-1; j_gene: TRBJ2-7; CDR3nt: TGTGCCAGCAGTGATTACAGGGGGCACTACGAGCAGTACTTC; CDR3aa: CASSDYRGHYEQYF
d_gene: .; v_gene: TRBV5-6; j_gene: TRBJ1-4; CDR3nt: TGTGCCAGCAGCTCTACCGGGACACGTGAAAAACTGTTTTTT; CDR3aa: CASSSTGTREKLFF
d_gene: TRBD1; v_gene: TRBV10-2; j_gene: TRBJ1-5; CDR3nt: TGCGCCAGCAGTGAGCAGGGGGGCAATCAGCCCCAGCATTTT; CDR3aa: CASSEQGGNQPQHF
d_gene: TRBD1; v_gene: TRBV10-3; j_gene: TRBJ1-5; CDR3nt: TGTGCCATCAGTGTGGGACAGGGCAATCAGCCCCAGCATTTT; CDR3aa: CAISVGQGNQPQHF
d_gene: .; v_gene: TRBV6-5; j_gene: TRBJ1-3; CDR3nt: TGTGCCAGCTCTAGGCTCCCTGGAAACACCATATATTTT; CDR3aa: CASSRLPGNTIYF
d_gene: .; v_gene: TRBV28; j_gene: TRBJ1-4; CDR3nt: TGTGCCAGCAGTTTATTGGGGGTCGGGGGGGATGAAAAACTGTTTTTT; CDR3aa: CASSLLGVGGDEKLFF
d_gene: TRBD2; v_gene: TRBV6-1; j_gene: TRBJ2-1; CDR3nt: TGTGCCAGCAGTGAATGGAGCGGGAGCTCCTACAATGAGCAGTTCTTC; CDR3aa: CASSEWSGSSYNEQFF
d_gene: .; v_gene: TRBV2; j_gene: TRBJ2-3; CDR3nt: TGTGCCAGCAGTGACTTAGGATTAGGTCTGGAGATGGATACGCAGTATTTT; CDR3aa: CASSDLGLGLEMDTQYF
d_gene: TRBD1; v_gene: TRBV30; j_gene: TRBJ1-5; CDR3nt: TGTGCCTGGGACAGGGGCCCCAATCAGCCCCAGCATTTT; CDR3aa: CAWDRGPNQPQHF
d_gene: TRBD1; v_gene: TRBV27; j_gene: TRBJ2-7; CDR3nt: TGTGCCAGCAGTTCACAGGGGGCCTACGAGCAGTACTTC; CDR3aa: CASSSQGAYEQYF
d_gene: .; v_gene: TRBV5-8; j_gene: TRBJ1-1; CDR3nt: TGTGCCAGCAGCTTGGATTTAAATTCCGGGACACGGACTGAAGCTTTCTTT; CDR3aa: CASSLDLNSGTRTEAFF
d_gene: TRBD1; v_gene: TRBV27; j_gene: TRBJ2-5; CDR3nt: TGTGCCAGCCTCAGGGGGGAGACCCAGTACTTC; CDR3aa: CASLRGETQYF
d_gene: TRBD2; v_gene: TRBV7-9; j_gene: TRBJ2-5; CDR3nt: TGTGCCAGCAGCTGGGGGAGAAGCGGGGGGTTCCAAGAGACCCAGTACTTC; CDR3aa: CASSWGRSGGFQETQYF
d_gene: TRBD1; v_gene: TRBV28; j_gene: TRBJ1-5; CDR3nt: TGTGCCAGCAGCGAGAGACAGGGGGCGCGTGGGAATCAGCCCCAGCATTTT; CDR3aa: CASSERQGARGNQPQHF
d_gene: .; v_gene: TRBV9; j_gene: TRBJ2-3; CDR3nt: TGTGCCAGCAGCGTAGGCGGGATATTCACAGATACGCAGTATTTT; CDR3aa: CASSVGGIFTDTQYF
d_gene: .; v_gene: TRBV4-2; j_gene: TRBJ1-6; CDR3nt: TGTGCCAGCAGCCAAGAGGTCGATACAGAAAGAAATTCACCCCTCCACTTT; CDR3aa: CASSQEVDTERNSPLHF
d_gene: TRBD2; v_gene: TRBV5-1; j_gene: TRBJ2-7; CDR3nt: TGCGCCAGCAGGTCGATGACTAGCGAGCGTGAGCAGTACTTC; CDR3aa: CASRSMTSEREQYF
d_gene: .; v_gene: TRBV11-2; j_gene: TRBJ2-7; CDR3nt: TGTGCCAGCAGCACCATACAGGGAGTTAGCTACGAGCAGTACTTC; CDR3aa: CASSTIQGVSYEQYF
d_gene: TRBD1; v_gene: TRBV19; j_gene: TRBJ2-3; CDR3nt: TGTGCCAGTAGTTACCTTCCGGGACAGGGGACAGATACGCAGTATTTT; CDR3aa: CASSYLPGQGTDTQYF
d_gene: TRBD1; v_gene: TRBV7-2; j_gene: TRBJ1-1; CDR3nt: TGTGCCAGCAGCACCCGACAGGGATTGCACACTGAAGCTTTCTTT; CDR3aa: CASSTRQGLHTEAFF
d_gene: .; v_gene: TRBV18; j_gene: TRBJ2-3; CDR3nt: TGTGCCAGCTCACCACGGGCAGGGGGAGGAACAGATACGCAGTATTTT; CDR3aa: CASSPRAGGGTDTQYF
d_gene: .; v_gene: TRBV6-5; j_gene: TRBJ1-1; CDR3nt: TGTGCCAGCAGTTACACGTCAGGGCGTGAAGCTTTCTTT; CDR3aa: CASSYTSGREAFF
d_gene: .; v_gene: TRBV5-1; j_gene: TRBJ1-5; CDR3nt: TGCGCCAGCAGCTTGGAATACGGGAATCAGCCCCAGCATTTT; CDR3aa: CASSLEYGNQPQHF
d_gene: .; v_gene: TRBV7-8; j_gene: TRBJ2-7; CDR3nt: TGTGCCAGCAGCTTAGGCAGGCGAGACGGTTCCTACGAGCAGTACTTC; CDR3aa: CASSLGRRDGSYEQYF
d_gene: .; v_gene: TRBV10-3; j_gene: TRBJ2-7; CDR3nt: TGTGCCATCAGTGATCAGGGTTACGAGCAGTACTTC; CDR3aa: CAISDQGYEQYF
d_gene: .; v_gene: TRBV30; j_gene: TRBJ1-4; CDR3nt: TGTGCCTGGAGTGTAGGACAAGTTAATGAAAAACTGTTTTTT; CDR3aa: CAWSVGQVNEKLFF
d_gene: .; v_gene: TRBV5-6; j_gene: TRBJ1-1; CDR3nt: TGTGCCAGCAGCTTCGTTAGACAGTATTCTATGAACACTGAAGCTTTCTTT; CDR3aa: CASSFVRQYSMNTEAFF
d_gene: TRBD1; v_gene: TRBV28; j_gene: TRBJ1-3; CDR3nt: TGTGCCAGCGCGCAAGACAGGGGGGTCTCTGGAAACACCATATATTTT; CDR3aa: CASAQDRGVSGNTIYF